One and the same sample provided the 32 T cell receptor beta chains below, sequenced in a study of blood T cells in healthy people across ages. It was with a sample-barcoded 5' primer and a J-beta primer mix that a second PCR of about 6 to 12 cycles was run. TCRdb used MiXCR to reprocess the 5' RACE reads, holding one entry per CDR3 protein. The sample consists of 1,800,000 or so distinct CDR3 sequences, around 40% of them appearing once. The sample was blood. These receptors originate from a human donor in good health.

This chain joins TRBV11-2 and TRBJ2-3; maybe TRBD1 (6 bases). From germline, CDR1 is SGHAT and CDR2 FQNNGV. V lost 3 bases to trimming and J lost 5 bases, with 15 bases between them. The CDR3 contains 15 residues. In DNA form, the CDR3 reads TGTGCCAGCAGCTTCACACCCCTAGGGGGAGATACGCAGTATTTT. Encoded protein: CASSFTPLGGDTQYF.

CDR3 nucleotides: TGCAGTGCTTGGACAGGTTTGGGCAATGAGCAGTTCTTC. It is translated as CSAWTGLGNEQFF. The V call is TRBV20-1, the J call TRBJ2-1; 7 bases agree with TRBD1. This CDR3 comprises 13 residues. Per the germline V gene, CDR1 is DFQATT and CDR2 is SNEGSKA (reference sequence). J gave up 6 bases and V 5 bases, and 7 bases lay outside the gene matches.

V gene TRBV6-6 combines with J gene TRBJ1-5; possibly TRBD1 for D (6 bases). Germline-derived CDR1 and CDR2 are MNHNY and SVGAGI (reference sequence). The length of the CDR3 is 17 residues. Trimming shortened V by 6 bases and J by 2 bases, and 20 bases separated the two germline ends. In DNA, the CDR3 is TGTGCCAGCAGGGTAACAGGGACGGAGTGGGGCAATCAGCCCCAGCATTTT. This codes for CASRVTGTEWGNQPQHF.

The table lists this clonotype with a few counts. V and J are TRBV7-8 and TRBJ2-3; possible D gene TRBD2, 6 bases. V dropped 3 bases and J dropped 2 bases, with 12 bases sitting between them. CDR3 size: 15 residues. Germline-derived CDR1 and CDR2 are SGHVS and FQNEAQ. Here the CDR3 DNA reads TGTGCCAGCAGCTTCCCCGCGGGGTCCACAGATACGCAGTATTTT. Translation gives CASSFPAGSTDTQYF.

This clonotype was seen a few times. The rearrangement links TRBV3-1 to TRBJ2-7; 10 bases line up with TRBD2. Germline CDR1 and CDR2: LGHDT and YNNKEL (reference sequence). Losses at the gene ends were 0 bases for V and 5 bases for J; bases not matched to a gene: 19. This CDR3 has 20 residues. The CDR3 DNA sequence: TGTGCCAGCAGCCAAGATGACAGAGCGGGGGGGCTTTTGACGATCCACGAGCAGTACTTC. Translated, it gives CASSQDDRAGGLLTIHEQYF.

The chain carries TRBV19 and TRBJ2-3; no reliable D call. V gave up 7 bases and J gave up 0 bases, with 11 bases separating them. Germline lookup yields CDR1 LNHDA and CDR2 SQIVND (reference sequence). This CDR3 is built from 14 residues. CDR3 nucleotide sequence: TGTGCCAGTACCCCAGAAACTAGCACAGATACGCAGTATTTT. It translates to CASTPETSTDTQYF.

V is TRBV4-2 and J is TRBJ2-3; D possibly matches TRBD1 or TRBD2 (5 bases each). Trimming pared 1 base from V and 5 bases from J, leaving 13 bases between. Germline values: CDR1 LGHNA, CDR2 YNFKEQ. The CDR3 spans 15 residues. The DNA of the CDR3 is TGTGCCAGCAGCCAAGGGACACCCGAGGGAGATACGCAGTATTTT. Translating gives CASSQGTPEGDTQYF.

This clonotype was seen only a few times. The rearrangement joins TRBV20-1 to TRBJ2-1; the match to TRBD2 covers 9 bases. From germline, CDR1 is DFQATT and CDR2 SNEGSKA (reference sequence). CDR3 length equals 14 residues. Trimming at V came to 6 bases and at J to 1 base, leaving 4 bases not matched to a gene. The CDR3 sequence is CSALSGGSYNEQFF. For the CDR3, the DNA is TGCAGTGCACTTAGCGGGGGTTCCTACAATGAGCAGTTCTTC.

The chain employs TRBV20-1 and TRBJ1-2, with D tentatively TRBD1 (6 bases). The CDR3 totals 15 residues. Trimming took 1 base from V and 5 from J, leaving 17 bases between them. Germline-derived CDR1 and CDR2 are DFQATT and SNEGSKA (reference sequence). The CDR3 sequence is CSARARGGGYYGYTF. The CDR3 DNA follows: TGCAGTGCTAGAGCTCGGGGAGGGGGGTATTATGGCTACACCTTC.

This clonotype was counted between two and nine times. V gene TRBV19 combines with J gene TRBJ2-7; 8 positions match TRBD1. Germline values: CDR1 LNHDA, CDR2 SQIVND (reference sequence). V gave up 4 bases and J gave up 6 bases; unmatched junction bases: 8. The CDR3 is made up of 14 amino acids. CDR3 DNA sequence: TGTGCCAGTAGTACAACAGGGGGAATGGGCGAGCAGTACTTC. It specifies CASSTTGGMGEQYF.

This chain links TRBV20-1 with TRBJ1-1; D unresolved. With 4 bases removed from V and 1 base from J, the gap between germline ends came to 10 bases. The CDR3 contains 13 residues. Per germline, CDR1 DFQATT and CDR2 SNEGSKA (reference sequence). DNA of the CDR3: TGCAGTGCTACGGAGGGCTGGAACACTGAAGCTTTCTTT. Translating gives CSATEGWNTEAFF.

The rearrangement links TRBV2 to TRBJ2-3; D is ambiguous. Deletions cut 1 base from V and 0 bases from J, with 8 bases between. CDR1 is SNHLY, CDR2 FYNNEI, per germline. The CDR3 covers 15 residues. The CDR3 DNA reads TGTGCCAGCAGTGAAGGATTCGGAAGCACAGATACGCAGTATTTT. Its translation: CASSEGFGSTDTQYF.

The gene calls are TRBV4-1 and TRBJ2-1; maybe TRBD1 (6 bases). The CDR3 is 14 residues long. Germline loops: CDR1 MGHRA, CDR2 YSYEKL. The germline V and J ends were trimmed by 3 bases and 10 bases, with 16 bases remaining between them. CDR3: CASSQADRRYEQFF. The CDR3 DNA follows: TGCGCCAGCAGCCAGGCAGACAGGCGGTACGAGCAGTTCTTC.

This clonotype was found a few times. The rearrangement links TRBV27 to TRBJ1-1, with D perhaps matching TRBD1 (5 bases). V was trimmed by 6 bases and J by 1 base, leaving 15 bases between them. CDR1 MNHEY and CDR2 SMNVEV come from the germline V gene (reference sequence). The CDR3 runs 15 residues. The chain's CDR3 is CASSPFGGKNTEAFF. The DNA of the CDR3 is TGTGCCAGCAGCCCCTTCGGGGGAAAGAACACTGAAGCTTTCTTT.

This sequence joins TRBV2 and TRBJ1-2; D is possibly TRBD1 (6 bases). Germline CDR1 is SNHLY and CDR2 is FYNNEI. The CDR3 has 16 amino acids. V shed 3 bases and J shed 4 bases, with 18 bases lying between them. The CDR3 nucleotides read TGTGCCAGCAGTGACCCAGGGGCCGCTTTAACCTATGGCTACACCTTC. This encodes CASSDPGAALTYGYTF.

The chain is built from TRBV4-1 and TRBJ2-1; TRBD2 matches at 10 bases. The CDR3 runs to 17 residues. V gave up 0 bases and J gave up 7 bases; unmatched junction bases: 9. The V gene's germline CDR1 is MGHRA and CDR2 YSYEKL. CDR3 residues: CASSQEGSGGARNEQFF. CDR3 coding DNA: TGCGCCAGCAGCCAAGAGGGCAGCGGGGGGGCTAGGAATGAGCAGTTCTTC.

The gene calls are TRBV13 and TRBJ2-3; tentative D call: TRBD1 (6 bases). Trimming stripped 2 bases from V and 3 bases from J, with 18 bases between. CDR1 and CDR2 from the germline V gene are PRHDT and FYEKMQ (reference sequence). The CDR3 totals 17 residues. The CDR3, as DNA: TGTGCCAGCAGCTTAAGCCGGACAGCCCTGGGGACAGATACGCAGTATTTT. Its protein is CASSLSRTALGTDTQYF.

This chain connects TRBV4-1 to TRBJ2-4; D might be TRBD1 (5 bases). V was cut by 3 bases and J by 0 bases, with 12 bases left in between. Per germline, CDR1 MGHRA and CDR2 YSYEKL. This CDR3 contains 16 residues. CDR3 DNA sequence: TGCGCCAGCAGCCAGGCCAGGGCACTAGCCAAAAACATTCAGTACTTC. This encodes CASSQARALAKNIQYF.

This chain joins TRBV5-1 and TRBJ1-5; D is undetermined. The CDR3 sequence is 15 residues long. Germline-derived CDR1 and CDR2 are SGHRS and YFSETQ. The V and J ends lost 2 bases and 2 bases respectively, with 11 bases between them. CDR3 amino acids: CASSLLGWGNQPQHF. Here the CDR3 DNA reads TGCGCCAGCAGCTTACTGGGGTGGGGCAATCAGCCCCAGCATTTT.

V gene TRBV5-6 combines with J gene TRBJ1-2, with no clear D. The CDR3 has 14 amino acids. The germline V and J ends were trimmed by 6 bases and 7 bases, with 19 bases remaining between them. Per germline, CDR1 SGHDT and CDR2 YYEEEE. CDR3 coding DNA: TGTGCCAGCACCTTACTTGACGACCCCCTTGGCTACACCTTC. Its protein product is CASTLLDDPLGYTF.

This clonotype was seen a few times. In nucleotides, the CDR3 is TGTGCCAGCAGTTCCTCCGGGACAGGGATCTTTGGAGGAAACTATGGCTACACCTTC. It specifies CASSSSGTGIFGGNYGYTF. J is TRBJ1-2 and V is TRBV12-3 or TRBV12-4; TRBD1 matches at 9 bases. CDR3 length equals 19 residues. Trimming removed 4 bases from V and 2 bases from J; junction bases left unmatched: 17.

A few counts support this clonotype. This chain links TRBV12-3 or TRBV12-4 with TRBJ1-5; 8 positions match TRBD1. Unmatched junction bases numbered 12, after V lost 8 bases and J lost 3 bases. The CDR3 is made up of 16 amino acids. CDR3 sequence: CASGSHRGVNNQPQHF. The CDR3 DNA reads TGTGCCAGCGGATCTCACAGGGGGGTAAACAATCAGCCCCAGCATTTT.

This sequence joins TRBV20-1 and TRBJ2-5, with 13 positions matching TRBD2. The CDR3 has 17 residues. CDR1 is DFQATT, CDR2 SNEGSKA, per germline (reference sequence). The ends lost 6 bases at V and 0 bases at J; junction bases unmatched: 10. The CDR3 sequence: CSATGLAGAEYQETQYF. The CDR3 nucleotides are TGCAGTGCCACAGGACTAGCGGGGGCGGAGTACCAAGAGACCCAGTACTTC.

This clonotype was seen a handful of times. This chain uses TRBV12-3 or TRBV12-4 with TRBJ2-7, with 15 nucleotides matching TRBD2. The CDR3 spans 17 residues. With V trimmed by 6 bases and J by 0 bases, 6 bases remained unmatched. The chain's CDR3 is CASSTGTSGGISYEQYF. The CDR3 coding sequence is TGTGCCAGCAGCACCGGGACTAGCGGGGGGATCTCCTACGAGCAGTACTTC.

This clonotype has just a few counts. The chain has TRBV5-1 and TRBJ1-2; TRBD1 agrees at 7 bases. Germline CDR1 is SGHRS and CDR2 is YFSETQ. This CDR3 has 15 residues. After removal of 5 bases from V and 2 bases from J, the junction contained 9 bases not matched to a gene. The CDR3 loop reads CASRMTGSKNYGYTF. In nucleotides, the CDR3 is TGCGCCAGCAGGATGACAGGGAGTAAGAACTATGGCTACACCTTC.

The chain joins TRBV6-5 to TRBJ2-1, with 8 bases that match TRBD1. Trimming cost V 6 bases and J 7 bases; bases outside gene matches: 11. Germline CDR1 and CDR2: MNHEY and SVGAGI. The CDR3 sequence is 15 residues long. The CDR3 region is CASRRTGPNGNEQFF. The DNA for the CDR3 is TGTGCCAGCAGAAGGACAGGGCCCAATGGGAATGAGCAGTTCTTC.

This clonotype turned up a few times. The rearrangement uses TRBV7-9 and TRBJ2-1, with 9 positions matching TRBD2. Germline trimming cut 1 base from V and 5 bases from J; bases unmatched to any gene: 3. The CDR3 is made up of 15 amino acids. The germline V gene has CDR1 SEHNR and CDR2 FQNEAQ (reference sequence). This chain's CDR3 is CASSLGAGGDNEQFF. The CDR3 nucleotides are TGTGCCAGCAGCTTAGGAGCGGGGGGCGACAATGAGCAGTTCTTC.

This rearrangement joins TRBV13 to TRBJ1-2, with TRBD1 as a possible D gene (5 bases). The germline V gene encodes CDR1 PRHDT and CDR2 FYEKMQ (reference sequence). V shed 2 bases and J shed 0 bases, with 13 bases lying between them. The CDR3 has 16 residues. This CDR3 reads CASSLLGGGANYGYTF. The CDR3 nucleotides are TGTGCCAGCAGCTTACTGGGTGGGGGAGCTAACTATGGCTACACCTTC.

A note on this clonotype: This clone may be a read error of a much larger clone one base away. V gene TRBV4-1 combines with J gene TRBJ2-3; TRBD1 aligns across 7 bases. Germline CDR1 reads MGHRA; CDR2 reads YSYEKL. V trimming: 3 bases; J trimming: 0 bases; junction bases outside the gene matches: 9. The CDR3 contains 17 residues. The DNA of the CDR3 is TGCGCCAGCAGCCATGGGGGACAGATCATTAGCACAGATACGCAGTATTTT. Amino acid sequence: CASSHGGQIISTDTQYF.

Concerning this clonotype itself: Likely a read error: the CDR3 ends without its conserved phenylalanine or tryptophan. The V gene is TRBV4-3, the J gene TRBJ1-2; D uncertain. CDR1 and CDR2 from the germline V gene are LGHNA and YSLEER. There are 16 residues in the CDR3. Trimming removed 0 bases at V and 2 bases at J, with 13 bases between. CDR3 protein: CASSQDPTAQNYGYTI. The CDR3 DNA reads as TGCGCCAGCAGCCAAGACCCCACGGCCCAGAACTATGGCTACACCATC.

This clonotype showed up just once. V is TRBV11-1 and J is TRBJ2-5, with D possibly called TRBD1 or TRBD2 (5 bases each). The CDR3 is made up of 15 amino acids. V was cut by 5 bases and J by 7 bases, with 20 bases left in between. In germline, CDR1 is SGHAT, CDR2 FQDESV (reference sequence). Here the CDR3 reads CASSPGASPRGTQYF. CDR3 sequence (DNA): TGTGCCAGCAGCCCTGGAGCTAGCCCAAGGGGGACCCAGTACTTC.

The V call is TRBV4-2, the J call TRBJ1-2; D possibly corresponds to TRBD1 (6 bases). The CDR3 runs 17 residues. Germline V CDR1 and CDR2: LGHNA, YNFKEQ. V lost 2 bases and J 5 bases, leaving 21 bases between the germline ends. The CDR3 bases are TGTGCCAGCAGCCAACCCGAGAAGGGAGGGGGGTATTATGGCTACACCTTC. It yields the protein CASSQPEKGGGYYGYTF.